This TCR beta chain derives from a study of cytotoxic CD8 clonotypes in ibrutinib-treated CLL. Across the study: IGHV unmutated fewer than 18; relapsed/refractory 11; treatment-naive some 14. Partial response occurred in some 25 patients and complete response in 2; at median approximately 65 months, around 15 remained remitted and 12 progressed. Study conclusions and caveats: Among the clonotypes, public ones were uncommon and contracted or held stable on treatment.

Libraries were prepared by immunoSEQ multiplex PCR; TCRdb keeps only in-frame clonotypes and omits some of them. The sample carries 150,000 to 200,000 clones, roughly 90% recorded once. This clone was seen only a few times. The antigen remains unidentified. Germline V CDR1 and CDR2: SGHTA, FQGNSA. This CDR3 spans 15 amino acids. V was trimmed by 0 bases and J by 4 bases, leaving 10 bases between them. The receptor's source is a human donor with chronic lymphocytic leukemia. The sample was PBMCs, taken at disease progression, from a patient treated with ibrutinib. The chain is built from TRBV7-2 and TRBJ2-1; no definite D call. The CDR3 region has the DNA TGTGCCAGCAGCTTAGCCCTTGGGGAATACAATGAGCAGTTCTTC. It codes for CASSLALGEYNEQFF.